Listed below are T cell receptor beta chains from one sample, sequenced in a study of T cell changes during pregnancy in multiple sclerosis. Libraries were prepared by immunoSEQ multiplex PCR; TCRdb keeps only in-frame clonotypes and omits some of them. The sample lists some 70,000 clones; 85% to 95% were seen once. This material consisted of CD8+ T cells from peripheral blood mononuclear cells, taken in the third trimester of pregnancy. Source of these receptors: a female donor in good health, enrolled as a control in a pregnancy study. Each CDR3 is given with its conserved first and last residue. Each record gives: V gene, J gene, clone size, D gene, CDR3 DNA, CDR3 protein. D genes are given only for firm matches. Size is omitted from some rows. Given values are once, few, many or a class for expanded clones.

TRBV7-9	TRBJ1-6	.	.	TGTGCCAGCAGCGAGGGTGGACTTGGAAGCTCACCCCTCCACTTT	CASSEGGLGSSPLHF
TRBV2	TRBJ2-5	.	TRBD2	TGTGCCAGCAGTGCCTCTAGCGGGGGGATCCGGGAGACCCAGTACTTC	CASSASSGGIRETQYF
TRBV6-6	TRBJ1-1	few	.	TGTGCCAGCAGTTACAGGGAAGAGGGAACTGAAGCTTTCTTT	CASSYREEGTEAFF
TRBV15	TRBJ2-3	.	.	TGTGCCACCAGCAGAGATAGTGCAGGGGCAGATATGCAGTATTTT	CATSRDSAGADMQYF
TRBV30	TRBJ2-2	.	.	TGTGCCTGGAGTGTTACTGGGGCGCACACCGGGGAGCTGTTTTTT	CAWSVTGAHTGELFF
TRBV6-6	TRBJ1-1	.	.	TGTGCCAGCAGTTATGAGGGAAACACTGAAGCTTTCTTT	CASSYEGNTEAFF
TRBV30	TRBJ2-7	.	.	TGTGCCTGGACCCCCCTTACAGAAGTCGTATCCTACGACTACGAGCAGTACTTC	CAWTPLTEVVSYDYEQYF
TRBV30	TRBJ1-6	.	.	TGTGCCTGGAGTGTACTGCGAGGCAGGGGTACGAGCTCCTATAATTCACCCCTCCACTTT	CAWSVLRGRGTSSYNSPLHF
TRBV5-5	TRBJ2-7	.	.	TGTGCCAGCAGCTTGGAACCAGGAGGAGAATACGAGCAGTACTTC	CASSLEPGGEYEQYF
TRBV18	TRBJ2-7	.	TRBD2	TGTGCCAGCTCCCGGGCGGGGGACTACGAGCAGTACTTC	CASSRAGDYEQYF
TRBV7-5	TRBJ1-2	.	.	TGTGCCAGAAGGAAACGGGGGGCCGACTATGGCTACACCTTC	CARRKRGADYGYTF
TRBV27	TRBJ2-2	.	TRBD2	TGTGCCAGCAGTTTATCTTCGCGCGGGGGGGCCTCCGGGGAGCTGTTTTTT	CASSLSSRGGASGELFF
TRBV4-3	TRBJ1-1	.	TRBD1	TGCGCCAGCAGCCAAGACCACGGACAGGGGTTAGGCACTGAAGCTTTCTTT	CASSQDHGQGLGTEAFF
TRBV5-5	TRBJ1-5	.	.	TGTGCCAGCAGCTTGACCATAGACAGGACGTATAGCAATCAGCCCCAGCATTTT	CASSLTIDRTYSNQPQHF
TRBV11-3	TRBJ1-1	.	.	TGTGCCAGCAGCTCTGAGGGACAGAACACTGAAGCTTTCTTT	CASSSEGQNTEAFF
TRBV4-1	TRBJ2-7	.	TRBD1	TGCGCCAGCAGCCAATGGACCGCTACGAGGGGACAGTCCTACGAGCAGTACTTC	CASSQWTATRGQSYEQYF
TRBV6-5	TRBJ1-2	.	TRBD1	TGTGCCAGTGGGACAGATAGATATGGCTACACCTTC	CASGTDRYGYTF
TRBV5-4	TRBJ1-2	.	.	TGTGCCGCTAGCGGGGGGACCTATGGCTACACCTTC	CAASGGTYGYTF
TRBV10-3	TRBJ1-5	.	.	TGTGCCATCAGTGACCCGGAGATGCAGCCCCAGCATTTT	CAISDPEMQPQHF
TRBV5-1	TRBJ2-3	once	TRBD2	TGCGCCAGCCGCCTTAGCGGGGGGGCTGATACGCAGTATTTT	CASRLSGGADTQYF
TRBV29-1	TRBJ2-1	.	.	TGCAGCGACCTAAGGGGGAACAATGAGCAGTTCTTC	CSDLRGNNEQFF
TRBV19	TRBJ2-5	.	.	TGTGCCAGTAGTATAGGCCAGGGGATCCAAGAGACCCAGTACTTC	CASSIGQGIQETQYF
TRBV19	TRBJ1-3	.	TRBD1	TGTGCCAGTAATATAGGGACAGGCTCTGGAAACACCATATATTTT	CASNIGTGSGNTIYF
TRBV11-3	TRBJ1-5	once	TRBD1	TGTGCCAGCAGCTCCATATCCTCTGGACAGGTGATGGGTCAGCCCCAGCATTTT	CASSSISSGQVMGQPQHF
TRBV19	TRBJ1-2	.	.	TGTGCCAGTACAACAGGGAACCATGGCTACACCTTC	CASTTGNHGYTF
TRBV5-1	TRBJ1-5	.	TRBD1	TGCGCACCGGACAGGAATCAGCCCCAGCATTTT	CAPDRNQPQHF
TRBV4-3	TRBJ2-2	.	TRBD2	TGCGCCAGCAGCCGACTTACCCCCGGGACTAGCGGGGGGGCCCACACCGGGGAGCTGTTTTTT	CASSRLTPGTSGGAHTGELFF
TRBV6-6	TRBJ1-1	.	TRBD1	TGTGCCAGCAGCCTGGGACAGGGGGACACTGAAGCTTTCTTT	CASSLGQGDTEAFF
TRBV27	TRBJ1-2	.	TRBD1	TGTGCCAGCCGGAGCGGACAGGCTCTAGGTGGCTACACCTTC	CASRSGQALGGYTF
TRBV27	TRBJ1-2	.	.	TGTGCCACCTCGGATTCCAAGACGGCAGCGTACTTCTATGGCTACACCTTC	CATSDSKTAAYFYGYTF
TRBV6-1	TRBJ2-7	once	TRBD1	TGTGCCAGCAGTGAACGGACAGGGTTGGGTCACGAGCAGTACTTC	CASSERTGLGHEQYF
TRBV6-5	TRBJ1-1	.	.	TGTGCCAGCAGTTACGTCCAGCGATCTATGAACACTGAAGCTTTCTTT	CASSYVQRSMNTEAFF
TRBV5-6	TRBJ2-3	.	TRBD2	TGTGCCAGCAGCCCCGCCGATGTGCTAGCGGGGACAGATACGCAGTATTTT	CASSPADVLAGTDTQYF
TRBV5-1	TRBJ2-2	once	.	TGCGCCAGCAGCCATACAGGGTCGAAATCCACCGGGGAGCTGTTTTTT	CASSHTGSKSTGELFF
TRBV29-1	TRBJ1-2	.	.	TGCAGCGCGGGGACTATCTATGGCTACACCTTC	CSAGTIYGYTF
TRBV27	TRBJ1-2	.	TRBD1	TGTGCCAGCCATACAGGGGGCGGTGGCTACACCTTC	CASHTGGGGYTF
TRBV5-6	TRBJ1-4	.	TRBD1	TGTGCCAGCAGTCCCGGGACAGGGTACGAAAAACTGTTTTTT	CASSPGTGYEKLFF
TRBV13	TRBJ2-3	.	TRBD2	TGTGCCAGCAGCTTAGAAGCGGGGGGGCTGGTAGATACGCAGTATTTT	CASSLEAGGLVDTQYF
TRBV27	TRBJ2-3	.	TRBD2	TGTGCCAGCAGTTCACGCTGGACTAGCGGGGGTACCACAGATACGCAGTATTTT	CASSSRWTSGGTTDTQYF
TRBV11-3	TRBJ1-2	.	.	TGTGCCAGCAGCTCCCTGCCGGTTATCGATGGCTACACCTTC	CASSSLPVIDGYTF
TRBV2	TRBJ1-2	.	TRBD1	TGTGCCAGCAGTGAGGTCTGGGTCCCGACAGGGAACTATGGCTACACCTTC	CASSEVWVPTGNYGYTF
TRBV6-6	TRBJ1-1	.	TRBD1	TGTGCCAGCAGTCCGCGACCGGGACAGGGAGTCGGTGAAGCTTTCTTT	CASSPRPGQGVGEAFF
TRBV9	TRBJ2-3	.	TRBD1	TGTGCCAGCAGCGCGGGACAGGCAAGCACAGATACGCAGTATTTT	CASSAGQASTDTQYF